The entry that follows covers one T cell receptor beta chain sequence. Its antigen is still unknown. V was clipped by 2 bases and J by 7 bases; unmatched bases: 8. CDR1 is KGHSH and CDR2 is LQKENI in the germline V gene. This CDR3 spans 16 amino acids. The table came from immunoSEQ multiplex PCR; TCRdb's copy has only in-frame clones and leaves some out. The sample yields 85,000 to 95,000 clones, around 90% seen once. The data are from a study of T cell responses to AZD1222 COVID-19 vaccine. For the study at large: Pooling covered second doses at about 4 or about 12 weeks.

Broader study findings: The donors showed a predominance of white British ancestry and of females, with possible underestimation of clonal diversity. Within unmutated variant regions lay the reported targets of nearly half of spike-specific TCRs. Vaccine-associated CD4 TCRs spanned spike, dominant at 160-218 and 743-854.

Sequencing was performed on peripheral blood, taken on day 0 of AZD1222 vaccination. V usage is TRBV18 and J usage is TRBJ2-2, with TRBD1 matching 9 bases. This TCR derives from an adult in good health. The CDR3 region is CASSPGGQGNGGELFF. The CDR3 DNA sequence: TGTGCCAGCTCACCAGGGGGACAGGGAAACGGCGGGGAGCTGTTTTTT.